Shown below are 28 T cell receptor beta chains from a single sample sequenced in a study of cytomegalovirus exposure and HLA in healthy donors. 13 Jbeta primers and 60 Vbeta primers were used for the PCR. Libraries were prepared by immunoSEQ multiplex PCR; TCRdb keeps only in-frame clonotypes and omits some of them. The sample comprises 100,000 or so clones, around two thirds of which are singletons, and 3.8% rests with the top ten. Sequences were obtained from PBMCs. These receptors were taken from a man aged 25 to 40 in good health and CMV-seropositive.

The V and J genes are TRBV9 and TRBJ2-7, with 11 bases fitting TRBD2. With V trimmed by 3 bases and J by 6 bases, 11 bases remained unmatched. Germline CDR1 is SGDLS and CDR2 is YYNGEE. The CDR3 covers 16 residues. In DNA, the CDR3 is TGTGCCAGCAGCGGCACCCTAGCGGGGGGCCCCTCCGAGCAGTACTTC. Amino acid sequence: CASSGTLAGGPSEQYF.

The CDR3 here is CASSFLSNEKLFF. The CDR3 DNA sequence: TGTGCCAGCAGCTTTTTATCGAATGAAAAACTGTTTTTT. This chain connects TRBV7-6 to TRBJ1-4; D is ambiguous. Trimming removed 3 bases at V and 5 bases at J, with 7 bases between. CDR3 length: 13 amino acids. Germline V gives CDR1 SGHVS, CDR2 FNYEAQ.

The chain employs TRBV9 and TRBJ2-1, with TRBD2 as a possible D gene (5 bases). V was cut by 0 bases and J by 5 bases, with 9 bases left in between. The CDR3 contains 14 residues. Germline V gene data show CDR1 as SGDLS and CDR2 as YYNGEE. For the CDR3, the DNA is TGTGCCAGCAGCGTAGGCGGGTTACACAATGAGCAGTTCTTC. Amino acid sequence: CASSVGGLHNEQFF.

In this sample, this clone turned up a few times. The rearrangement uses TRBV2 and TRBJ1-1; 8 nucleotides agree with TRBD1. Looked up from germline, CDR1 is SNHLY and CDR2 is FYNNEI. V shed 7 bases and J 5 bases; nucleotides not matched to a gene: 6. CDR3 length: 13 amino acids. Here the CDR3 DNA reads TGTGCCAGCAAGGACAGGGTAAGGACTGAAGCTTTCTTT. It specifies CASKDRVRTEAFF. The full variable domain, in which reference TRBV2 and TRBJ1-1 provide the parts outside the CDR3, is EPEVTQTPSHQVTQMGQEVILRCVPISNHLYFYWYRQILGQKVEFLVSFYNNEISEKSEIFDDQFSVERPDGSNFTLKIRSTKLEDSAMYFCASKDRVRTEAFFGQGTRLTVV.

This chain uses TRBV6-5 with TRBJ2-7; 9 positions agree with TRBD1. CDR3 length equals 13 residues. Germline CDR1 MNHEY, CDR2 SVGAGI. The trim removed 6 bases at V and 7 bases at J, leaving 7 bases unmatched. This chain's CDR3 is CASRAGTGKEQYF. CDR3 DNA sequence: TGTGCCAGCAGAGCCGGGACAGGGAAGGAGCAGTACTTC.

The V and J genes are TRBV5-4 and TRBJ2-7; TRBD2 matches 10 bases. CDR1 and CDR2 (germline): SGHNT, YYREEE (reference sequence). This CDR3 contains 13 residues. V lost 5 bases, J lost 7 bases, and 6 bases stayed unmatched. Here the CDR3 reads CASRASGGREQYF. As DNA, the CDR3 is TGTGCCAGCAGAGCTAGCGGGGGTCGGGAGCAGTACTTC.

The V call is TRBV5-8, the J call TRBJ2-1; 10 bases fit TRBD1. The CDR3 is made up of 14 amino acids. The ends lost 4 bases at V and 6 bases at J; junction bases unmatched: 4. Germline CDR1 SGHTS, CDR2 YDEGEE. CDR3 DNA sequence: TGTGCCAGCAGCCATGGACAGGGGGTCAATGAGCAGTTCTTC. It codes for CASSHGQGVNEQFF.

A few counts support this clone. This chain uses TRBV7-9 with TRBJ1-1; weak D call: TRBD1 (5 bases). V was pared by 7 bases and J by 1 base, with 10 bases between. The germline V gene encodes CDR1 SEHNR and CDR2 FQNEAQ (reference sequence). The CDR3 extends over 13 amino acids. The CDR3: CASIGGGNTEAFF. The DNA of the CDR3 is TGTGCCAGCATCGGGGGGGGGAACACTGAAGCTTTCTTT.

The chain joins TRBV19 to TRBJ2-7; D is perhaps TRBD2 (7 bases). The germline V gene encodes CDR1 LNHDA and CDR2 SQIVND (reference sequence). The CDR3 totals 13 residues. Trimming shortened V by 6 bases and J by 3 bases, and 12 bases separated the two germline ends. DNA of the CDR3: TGTGCCAGTAGCCAAGGGGGGGGCTACGAGCAGTACTTC. This sequence encodes CASSQGGGYEQYF.

The chain uses TRBV11-3 and TRBJ2-1; TRBD2 might be the D (6 bases). The CDR3 is made up of 16 amino acids. Looked up from germline, CDR1 is SGHNT and CDR2 is YENEEA. Trimming took off 1 base at V and 2 bases at J, with 12 bases between the two ends. The CDR3 nucleotides read TGTGCCAGCAGCTTAGGGGGGGACCCAACCTACAATGAGCAGTTCTTC. It translates to CASSLGGDPTYNEQFF.

This clone was detected a few times. The V gene is TRBV14, the J gene TRBJ2-7; D remains ambiguous. V lost 2 bases and J lost 9, with 14 bases in between. CDR3 length: 13 amino acids. Germline values: CDR1 SGHDN, CDR2 FVKESK. Here the CDR3 reads CASSQFLQAGQYF. CDR3 DNA: TGTGCCAGCAGCCAATTTCTTCAAGCCGGGCAGTACTTC.

This chain joins TRBV11-2 and TRBJ2-1; 8 nucleotides match TRBD2. CDR3 length equals 14 residues. J gave up 12 bases and V 5 bases, and 12 bases lay outside the gene matches. Looked up from germline, CDR1 is SGHAT and CDR2 is FQNNGV. The CDR3 bases are TGTGCCAGCAGCGTCGACCTTAGCGGGGTTGGGCAGTTCTTC. As protein: CASSVDLSGVGQFF.

The gene calls are TRBV7-2 and TRBJ1-1, with TRBD1 matching over 11 bases. V gave up 3 bases and J gave up 6 bases; unmatched junction bases: 6. CDR1 SGHTA and CDR2 FQGNSA come from the germline V gene. The CDR3 spans 15 residues. The CDR3 protein is CASSFADRGQSEAFF. The CDR3, as DNA: TGTGCCAGCAGCTTTGCGGACAGGGGGCAATCTGAAGCTTTCTTT. Looking up the rest from reference TRBV7-2 and TRBJ1-1 gives the full variable domain: GAGVSQSPSNKVTEKGKDVELRCDPISGHTALYWYRQSLGQGLEFLIYFQGNSAPDKSGLPSDRFSAERTGGSVSTLTIQRTQQEDSAVYLCASSFADRGQSEAFFGQGTRLTVV.

The chain links TRBV2 to TRBJ2-5; D is ambiguous. The CDR3 is made up of 13 amino acids. The germline V and J ends were trimmed by 3 bases and 2 bases, with 7 bases remaining between them. From germline, CDR1 is SNHLY and CDR2 FYNNEI. CDR3 sequence: CASSDLGQETQYF. The CDR3 DNA reads TGTGCCAGCAGTGACCTAGGACAAGAGACCCAGTACTTC.

This clone was found a few times. The genes are TRBV2 and TRBJ1-1; 9 bases fit TRBD1. J was trimmed by 2 bases and V by 10 bases; bases with no gene match: 5. The germline CDR1 and CDR2 sequences are SNHLY and FYNNEI. The CDR3 is made up of 13 amino acids. CDR3 residues: CATQGQGNTEAFF. For the CDR3, the DNA is TGTGCCACCCAGGGACAGGGAAACACTGAAGCTTTCTTT.

This chain connects TRBV7-2 to TRBJ2-7; D is possibly TRBD2 (5 bases). Deletions cut 5 bases from V and 4 bases from J, with 12 bases between. Germline V gene data show CDR1 as SGHTA and CDR2 as FQGNSA. The CDR3 consists of 13 residues. CDR3 nucleotide sequence: TGTGCCAGCAGCCCCCTAGCTGTATACGAGCAGTACTTC. It specifies CASSPLAVYEQYF.

This chain links TRBV7-2 with TRBJ2-7, with 7 bases that match TRBD1. CDR3 length: 14 amino acids. Germline CDR1 is SGHTA and CDR2 is FQGNSA. Trimming took 5 bases from V and 0 from J; bases not matched to a gene: 4. CDR3 nucleotide sequence: TGTGCCAGCAGCCCAGGGACAGTCTCCTACGAGCAGTACTTC. This codes for CASSPGTVSYEQYF.

V and J are TRBV7-6 and TRBJ2-3; 13 nucleotides agree with TRBD2. Germline V gene sequence: CDR1 SGHVS, CDR2 FNYEAQ. J gave up 4 bases and V 4 bases, and 5 bases lay outside the gene matches. The CDR3 runs to 16 residues. CDR3 sequence reads: CASSSRLAGGPDTQYF. CDR3 coding DNA: TGTGCCAGCAGCTCCCGACTAGCGGGGGGCCCAGATACGCAGTATTTT.

This clone was seen only a few times. This chain uses TRBV19 with TRBJ2-2; D may be TRBD1 (5 bases). The germline gives CDR1 LNHDA, CDR2 SQIVND (reference sequence). CDR3 length: 14 amino acids. Deletions cut 8 bases from V and 2 bases from J, with 12 bases between. CDR3 protein: CASGSRANTGELFF. CDR3 coding DNA: TGTGCCAGTGGCAGCAGGGCAAACACCGGGGAGCTGTTTTTT.

The genes are TRBV27 and TRBJ2-1; the D is unclear. Trimming removed 3 bases from V and 8 bases from J, with 14 bases in between. The CDR3 consists of 14 residues. The germline V gene has CDR1 MNHEY and CDR2 SMNVEV (reference sequence). The CDR3: CASSFSTLGDEQFF. In DNA form, the CDR3 reads TGTGCCAGCAGTTTCTCGACTCTAGGCGATGAGCAGTTCTTC.

The V gene is TRBV5-6, the J gene TRBJ2-7, with D hard to call. CDR3 length: 12 amino acids. V was pared by 4 bases and J by 3 bases, with 8 bases between. Per the germline V gene, CDR1 is SGHDT and CDR2 is YYEEEE. The CDR3 DNA follows: TGTGCCAGCAGCCTAGGTGTCTACGAGCAGTACTTC. This translates into CASSLGVYEQYF. Full variable domain (rest looked up from reference TRBV5-6 and TRBJ2-7): DAGVTQSPTHLIKTRGQQVTLRCSPKSGHDTVSWYQQALGQGPQFIFQYYEEEERQRGNFPDRFSGHQFPNYSSELNVNALLLGDSALYLCASSLGVYEQYFGPGTRLTVT.

The chain couples TRBV5-1 to TRBJ2-7, with 8 bases identical to TRBD2. This CDR3 contains 15 residues. Germline trimming cut 0 bases from V and 7 bases from J; bases unmatched to any gene: 9. Germline CDR1 and CDR2: SGHRS and YFSETQ. The CDR3 nucleotides are TGCGCCAGCAGCTTGGCGGGGGGGTCTCTTGAGGAGCAGTACTTC. Translated, it gives CASSLAGGSLEEQYF.

The J gene is TRBJ2-1, the V gene TRBV5-1, with D perhaps TRBD2 (5 bases). CDR3 length: 17 residues. Trimming cost V 2 bases and J 8 bases, with 23 bases left between them. The germline gives CDR1 SGHRS, CDR2 YFSETQ. CDR3 bases: TGCGCCAGCAGCTTCCGGGGTGGGAACTACGTTGGGGATGAGCAGTTCTTC. Encoded protein: CASSFRGGNYVGDEQFF.

To note about this clone: At one end the junction does not follow the germline gene, possibly because of a read error. Other DNA sequences from this sample encode an identical CDR3 as well. The rearrangement links TRBV2 to TRBJ2-3, with 7 bases that match TRBD1. CDR1 is SNHLY, CDR2 FYNNEI, per germline. The CDR3 consists of 14 residues. The CDR3 is CATRTGTFTDTQYF. CDR3 nucleotide sequence: TGTGCCACTAGGACAGGAACTTTCACAGATACGCAGTACTTT.

The J gene is TRBJ2-7, the V gene TRBV10-1; D gene unclear. The germline V gene has CDR1 WNHNN and CDR2 SYGVQD (reference sequence). This CDR3 region has 17 residues. V was cut by 3 bases and J by 2 bases, with 20 bases left in between. CDR3 DNA sequence: TGCGCCAGCAGTGAACGAACAGTCCTGCCACCCCCCTACGAGCAGTACTTC. Translation gives CASSERTVLPPPYEQYF.

This clone was found a few times. The chain is built from TRBV14 and TRBJ1-1, with D unresolved. Germline assignment: CDR1 SGHDN and CDR2 FVKESK. With 5 bases removed from V and 9 bases from J, the gap between germline ends came to 19 bases. The CDR3 totals 14 residues. The CDR3 DNA reads as TGTGCCAGCAGCTTTCGAGTACCCAATTCTAAAGCTTTCTTT. It specifies CASSFRVPNSKAFF.

The gene calls are TRBV29-1 and TRBJ2-3; 7 bases fit TRBD2. J lost 0 bases, V lost 4 bases, and 7 bases had no gene match. The germline V gene has CDR1 SQVTM and CDR2 ANQGSEA. CDR3 size: 15 residues. CDR3 sequence (DNA): TGCAGCGTTGTACCGGGGGGATTTAGCACAGATACGCAGTATTTT. It specifies CSVVPGGFSTDTQYF.

This chain links TRBV19 with TRBJ1-2, with TRBD1 matching 7 bases. Germline V gives CDR1 LNHDA, CDR2 SQIVND (reference sequence). The junction had 13 bases not matched to a gene; V was cut back by 5 bases and J by 4 bases. This CDR3 contains 16 residues. The CDR3 DNA reads as TGTGCCAGTAGTGTTATACAGGGGTGGGCAACCTATGGCTACACCTTC. It yields the protein CASSVIQGWATYGYTF.